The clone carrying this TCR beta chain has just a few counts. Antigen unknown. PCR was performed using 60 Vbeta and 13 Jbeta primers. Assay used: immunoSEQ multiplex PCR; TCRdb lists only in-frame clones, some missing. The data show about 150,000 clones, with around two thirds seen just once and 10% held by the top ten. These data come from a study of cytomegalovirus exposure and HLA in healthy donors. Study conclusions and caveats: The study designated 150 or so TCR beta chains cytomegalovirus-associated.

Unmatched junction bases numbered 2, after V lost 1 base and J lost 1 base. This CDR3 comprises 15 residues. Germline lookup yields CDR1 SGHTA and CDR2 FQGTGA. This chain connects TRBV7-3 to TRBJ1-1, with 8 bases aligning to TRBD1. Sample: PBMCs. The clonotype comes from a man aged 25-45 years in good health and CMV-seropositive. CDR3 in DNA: TGTGCCAGCAGCTTAAGGGGACAGGAGAACACTGAAGCTTTCTTT. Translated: CASSLRGQENTEAFF.